Presented here are 21 T cell receptor beta chains from one specimen sequenced in a study of blood T cell repertoires in COVID-19. TCRdb's copy holds only in-frame clones and misses some; the assay was immunoSEQ multiplex PCR. The table records under 200,000 clones, less than 90% of them present only once. Input material: peripheral blood. The receptor source for this set is an older woman with COVID-19, enrolled during active disease.

The rearrangement links TRBV7-8 to TRBJ1-2, with a tentative D call TRBD1 (5 bases). Germline CDR1 reads SGHVS; CDR2 reads FQNEAQ. CDR3 size: 13 residues. Between the trimmed V and J ends, which lost 1 base and 3 bases, there was a span of 6 bases. CDR3 loop: CASSLGGDYGYTF. The CDR3 DNA reads as TGTGCCAGCAGCTTAGGGGGCGACTATGGCTACACCTTC.

The J gene is TRBJ2-1, the V gene TRBV7-9; 7 nucleotides match TRBD1. Unmatched junction bases numbered 2, after V lost 5 bases and J lost 1 base. Per the germline V gene, CDR1 is SEHNR and CDR2 is FQNEAQ (reference sequence). This CDR3 spans 14 amino acids. The CDR3 sequence: CASSVRGSYNEQFF. The CDR3 coding sequence is TGTGCCAGCAGCGTCAGGGGGTCCTACAATGAGCAGTTCTTC.

The V gene is TRBV19, the J gene TRBJ1-5, with D perhaps TRBD1 (6 bases). V was shortened by 3 bases and J by 4 bases, with 10 bases between the two germline ends. Germline V gene sequence: CDR1 LNHDA, CDR2 SQIVND (reference sequence). CDR3 length: 14 amino acids. This chain's CDR3 is CASSILGGNQPQHF. For the CDR3, the DNA is TGTGCCAGTAGTATCTTAGGGGGAAATCAGCCCCAGCATTTT.

The sample holds a few counts of this clone. CDR3 in DNA: TGTGCCAGCAGCCAACTACGGGGAGCCGGGGAGCTGTTTTTT. It codes for CASSQLRGAGELFF. The chain combines TRBV3-1 (or the pseudogene TRBV3-2) with TRBJ2-2, with D perhaps matching TRBD2 (5 bases). The germline V and J ends were trimmed by 2 bases and 6 bases, with 10 bases remaining between them. The CDR3 is 14 amino acids. Germline CDR1 and CDR2: LGHDT and YNNKEL (reference sequence).

This rearrangement joins TRBV7-9 to TRBJ1-2; no reliable D call. The CDR3 spans 13 residues. V gave up 0 bases and J gave up 3 bases, with 5 bases separating them. Germline assignment: CDR1 SEHNR and CDR2 FQNEAQ (reference sequence). The CDR3 region is CASSLARDYGYTF. CDR3 in DNA: TGTGCCAGCAGCTTAGCTCGGGACTATGGCTACACCTTC.

This clone appeared a single time. V usage is TRBV30 and J usage is TRBJ2-7; perhaps TRBD2 as D (6 bases). CDR3 length: 14 amino acids. In germline, CDR1 is GTSNPN, CDR2 SVGIG (reference sequence). Trimming left V 0 bases short and J 3 bases short, with 12 bases between. As DNA, the CDR3 is TGTGCCTGGAGTGTGGGGACGGGGGACTACGAGCAGTACTTC. Protein product: CAWSVGTGDYEQYF.

This rearrangement joins TRBV12-3 or TRBV12-4 to TRBJ1-1; D unresolved. Trimming removed 3 bases from V and 4 bases from J, with 3 bases in between. This CDR3 region has 11 residues. The CDR3 sequence: CASSFRTEAFF. The CDR3 DNA follows: TGTGCCAGCAGTTTCCGCACTGAAGCTTTCTTT.

The rearrangement links TRBV13 to TRBJ1-6, with D unclear. Trimming shortened V by 8 bases and J by 0 bases, and 11 bases separated the two germline ends. The CDR3 is 15 residues long. The germline V gene encodes CDR1 PRHDT and CDR2 FYEKMQ (reference sequence). CDR3 residues: CASSGVGSYNSPLHF. The CDR3 DNA follows: TGTGCCAGCTCCGGGGTTGGCTCCTATAATTCACCCCTCCACTTT.

The rearrangement joins TRBV15 to TRBJ2-3, with 7 positions matching TRBD2. CDR1 is LNHNV, CDR2 YYDKDF, per germline (reference sequence). After removal of 2 bases from V and 0 bases from J, the junction contained 11 bases not matched to a gene. CDR3 length equals 18 residues. CDR3 amino acids: CATSRPLGGRGSTDTQYF. The CDR3 bases are TGTGCCACCAGCAGACCCCTGGGCGGGAGAGGGAGCACAGATACGCAGTATTTT.

This chain links TRBV19 with TRBJ1-5; TRBD1 is a possible D gene (6 bases). This CDR3 has 14 residues. Germline CDR1 LNHDA, CDR2 SQIVND (reference sequence). Trimming cost V 3 bases and J 6 bases, with 12 bases left between them. CDR3 bases: TGTGCCAGTAGTATTGAGGGGGTCCGTCAGCCCCAGCATTTT. Its translation: CASSIEGVRQPQHF.

The chain joins TRBV9 to TRBJ2-5; the match to TRBD1 covers 7 bases. Germline loops: CDR1 SGDLS, CDR2 YYNGEE. Germline trimming cut 2 bases from V and 4 bases from J; bases unmatched to any gene: 5. This CDR3 is built from 14 residues. CDR3 loop: CASSVRQGRETQYF. The CDR3 DNA is TGTGCCAGCAGCGTCCGACAGGGCAGAGAGACCCAGTACTTC.

The chain couples TRBV10-3 to TRBJ2-1; D is possibly TRBD2 (6 bases). Looked up from germline, CDR1 is ENHRY and CDR2 is SYGVKD. The V and J ends lost 8 bases and 13 bases respectively, with 24 bases between them. This CDR3 contains 14 residues. The CDR3 protein is CAIGDGGTVASQFF. DNA of the CDR3: TGTGCCATCGGCGATGGGGGGACGGTGGCTAGCCAGTTCTTC.

This chain uses TRBV4-1 with TRBJ2-7; the D gene is possibly TRBD2 (5 bases). Germline CDR1 and CDR2: MGHRA and YSYEKL. V was shortened by 4 bases and J by 3 bases, with 13 bases between the two germline ends. CDR3 length equals 14 residues. The CDR3 sequence is CASSLGMGDYEQYF. The CDR3 nucleotides are TGCGCCAGCAGCCTCGGGATGGGTGACTACGAGCAGTACTTC.

J is TRBJ2-5 and V is TRBV7-6, with D maybe TRBD2 (5 bases). Per the germline V gene, CDR1 is SGHVS and CDR2 is FNYEAQ. This CDR3 contains 15 residues. V lost 3 bases to trimming and J lost 1 base, with 12 bases between them. CDR3 region: CASSLVSSTQETQYF. The CDR3 nucleotides are TGTGCCAGCAGCTTGGTTTCTAGCACCCAAGAGACCCAGTACTTC.

This clone occurred a few times. The chain employs TRBV19 and TRBJ2-7, with D possibly matching TRBD2 (5 bases). With 5 bases removed from V and 2 bases from J, the gap between germline ends came to 13 bases. CDR3 length equals 14 residues. Germline V gene data show CDR1 as LNHDA and CDR2 as SQIVND (reference sequence). The CDR3: CASSPGEGTYEQYF. In nucleotides, the CDR3 is TGTGCCAGTAGTCCCGGAGAGGGAACCTACGAGCAGTACTTC. Drawing the rest from reference TRBV19 and TRBJ2-7, the complete variable domain is DGGITQSPKYLFRKEGQNVTLSCEQNLNHDAMYWYRQDPGQGLRLIYYSQIVNDFQKGDIAEGYSVSREKKESFPLTVTSAQKNPTAFYLCASSPGEGTYEQYFGPGTRLTVT.

The chain joins TRBV19 to TRBJ2-7; the D gene is possibly TRBD2 (6 bases). Trimming pared 0 bases from V and 0 bases from J, leaving 9 bases between. CDR3 length equals 15 residues. Germline assignment: CDR1 LNHDA and CDR2 SQIVND (reference sequence). The DNA for the CDR3 is TGTGCCAGTAGTATAGACGGACTAAGCTCCTACGAGCAGTACTTC. Protein product: CASSIDGLSSYEQYF.

This chain connects TRBV11-3 to TRBJ1-2; 9 nucleotides match TRBD1. From germline, CDR1 is SGHNT and CDR2 YENEEA. This CDR3 contains 15 residues. Trimming at V came to 5 bases and at J to 12 bases, leaving 16 bases not matched to a gene. The CDR3 spells CASSLRQGVNPVDTF. The CDR3 DNA sequence: TGTGCCAGCAGCCTCAGACAGGGGGTAAATCCCGTCGACACCTTC.

The chain combines TRBV13 with TRBJ2-3; D is ambiguous. Trimming took off 3 bases at V and 0 bases at J, with 4 bases between the two ends. This CDR3 has 13 amino acids. CDR1 and CDR2 (germline): PRHDT, FYEKMQ (reference sequence). In DNA form, the CDR3 reads TGTGCCAGCAGCTTGGCCAGCACAGATACGCAGTATTTT. This codes for CASSLASTDTQYF.

J is TRBJ2-7 and V is TRBV28; D gene unclear. The CDR3 consists of 13 residues. Per the germline V gene, CDR1 is MDHEN and CDR2 is SYDVKM. Trimming pared 7 bases from V and 3 bases from J, leaving 13 bases between. In DNA, the CDR3 is TGTGCCAGCACGGTCGGAGCAAACTACGAGCAGTACTTC. Its translation is CASTVGANYEQYF.

The chain has TRBV6-2 or TRBV6-3 and TRBJ1-2, with a weak D call TRBD1 (6 bases). The CDR3 consists of 15 residues. Germline CDR1 reads MNHEY; CDR2 reads SVGEGT. Trimming cost V 6 bases and J 4 bases, with 18 bases left between them. The CDR3 DNA follows: TGTGCCAGCAGCAGATCCACAGGGATAGGCTATGGCTACACCTTC. Amino acids: CASSRSTGIGYGYTF.

The chain combines TRBV6-5 with TRBJ1-2, with D hard to call. Germline CDR1 MNHEY, CDR2 SVGAGI. V was clipped by 8 bases and J by 0 bases, with 16 bases between them. The CDR3 has 15 residues. CDR3 nucleotide sequence: TGTGCCAGCCAACCCGTTGGGAGCTCTAACTATGGCTACACCTTC. It specifies CASQPVGSSNYGYTF.